The rows below give T cell receptor beta chains drawn from one sample of a study of memory CD4+ T cells and cytomegalovirus serostatus. Sequencing was performed with immunoSEQ multiplex PCR; in TCRdb, only in-frame clones are kept and a portion is missing. The sample contains 64,000 or so clones, approximately 71% of which appear only once. The sequencing sample was made of memory CD4+ T cells from blood. The receptors come from an adult in good health and CMV-seronegative. Each CDR3 is given with its conserved first and last residue. D genes are given only for firm matches. Clone size, where shown, is once, few, many, or a class for clones that have expanded.

j_call	d_call	v_call	clone_size	cdr3_length	cdr3_aa	cdr3_nt
TRBJ2-7	TRBD1	TRBV7-9	NA	15	CASSSVGQGVHEQYF	TGTGCCAGCAGCTCAGTGGGACAGGGTGTCCACGAGCAGTACTTC
TRBJ2-1	TRBD2	TRBV14	NA	16	CASSVAGGSSYNEQFF	TGTGCCAGCAGCGTAGCGGGGGGGAGCTCCTACAATGAGCAGTTCTTC
TRBJ1-2	TRBD1	TRBV18	NA	16	CASSPKGGRDNYGYTF	TGTGCCAGCTCACCAAAAGGGGGCCGGGATAACTATGGCTACACCTTC
TRBJ2-6	NA	TRBV5-4	NA	15	CASSLKVSGANVLTF	TGTGCCAGCAGCTTGAAGGTCTCTGGGGCCAACGTCCTGACTTTC
TRBJ2-1	TRBD2	TRBV5-1	few	17	CASSPLVRSGGADEQFF	TGCGCCAGCAGCCCCCTGGTTAGGAGCGGGGGGGCCGATGAGCAGTTCTTC
TRBJ1-5	NA	TRBV7-2	NA	14	CASSLATVGQPQHF	TGTGCCAGCAGCTTAGCGACCGTGGGGCAGCCCCAGCATTTT
TRBJ2-5	TRBD1	TRBV29-1	NA	13	CSVGRQGPETQYF	TGCAGCGTTGGGCGACAGGGACCAGAGACCCAGTACTTC
TRBJ1-5	NA	TRBV5-8	few	15	CASSLVRRGNQPQHF	TGTGCCAGCAGCTTGGTCCGAAGGGGCAATCAGCCCCAGCATTTT
TRBJ2-2	TRBD1	TRBV7-7	few	14	CASSLDRDGGELFF	TGTGCTAGCAGCTTGGACAGGGACGGAGGGGAGCTGTTTTTT
TRBJ2-6	NA	TRBV10-3	NA	15	CAISEQLSGANVLTF	TGTGCCATCAGTGAACAACTATCTGGGGCCAACGTCCTGACTTTC
TRBJ1-2	NA	TRBV29-1	NA	14	CSVDVDGVNYGYTF	TGCAGCGTTGACGTCGACGGGGTTAACTATGGCTACACCTTC
TRBJ1-3	TRBD1	TRBV4-1	NA	16	CASSQDYRGGGNTIYF	TGCGCCAGCAGCCAAGATTACAGGGGAGGAGGAAACACCATATATTTT
TRBJ2-1	TRBD2	TRBV25-1	NA	16	CASSVGLAGLGNEQFF	TGTGCCAGCAGTGTGGGACTAGCGGGACTCGGGAATGAGCAGTTCTTC
TRBJ2-7	NA	TRBV19	NA	14	CASSIRDMVGEQYF	TGTGCCAGTAGTATCCGGGACATGGTCGGCGAGCAGTACTTC
TRBJ2-2	TRBD1	TRBV27	NA	14	CASSRTGLGGELFF	TGTGCCAGCAGTCGGACAGGGCTAGGCGGGGAGCTGTTTTTT
TRBJ2-3	TRBD1	TRBV6-1	NA	14	CASRDRGGTDTQYF	TGTGCCAGCAGGGACAGGGGCGGCACAGATACGCAGTATTTT
TRBJ1-1	TRBD1	TRBV18	NA	13	CASLGQENTEAFF	TGTGCCAGCCTGGGACAGGAGAACACTGAAGCTTTCTTT
TRBJ1-5	TRBD1	TRBV4-1	NA	20	CASSPTSGTGGISGNQPQHF	TGCGCCAGCAGCCCTACCTCCGGGACAGGGGGCATATCGGGCAATCAGCCCCAGCATTTT
TRBJ1-2	TRBD1	TRBV19	once	14	CASSPQGQGWGYTF	TGTGCCAGTAGCCCACAAGGACAGGGCTGGGGCTACACCTTC
TRBJ1-3	NA	TRBV30	NA	12	CAWSSTGNTIYF	TGTGCCTGGAGTTCGACTGGAAACACCATATATTTT
TRBJ2-1	NA	TRBV14	few	18	CASSQLSVGRKVNNEQFF	TGTGCCAGCAGCCAACTTAGCGTAGGGAGGAAGGTAAACAATGAGCAGTTCTTC
TRBJ2-3	TRBD1	TRBV4-1	NA	13	CASSLQGVDTQYF	TGCGCCAGCAGCTTACAGGGGGTCGATACGCAGTATTTT
TRBJ2-7	TRBD2	TRBV5-5	few	14	CASSLSGGAGEQYF	TGTGCCAGCAGCCTCAGCGGGGGGGCCGGGGAGCAGTACTTC
TRBJ2-7	NA	TRBV5-1	many	15	CASSFTPGNVDEQYF	TGCGCCAGCAGCTTTACTCCGGGGAATGTCGACGAGCAGTACTTC
TRBJ1-5	NA	TRBV27	NA	13	CASSPEGARPQHF	TGTGCCAGCAGTCCCGAAGGTGCTCGCCCCCAGCATTTT
TRBJ1-2	TRBD1	TRBV27	NA	15	CASSSYRTGRYGYTF	TGTGCCAGCAGTTCTTACAGGACAGGTCGCTATGGCTACACCTTC
TRBJ2-7	NA	TRBV20-1	NA	10	CSVGGAEQYF	TGCAGTGTTGGAGGCGCCGAGCAGTACTTC
TRBJ2-1	NA	TRBV4-2	NA	13	CASSQEGGSEQFF	TGTGCCAGCAGCCAAGAAGGCGGAAGTGAGCAGTTCTTC
TRBJ1-2	NA	TRBV6-5	NA	15	CASRKGGPANYGYTF	TGTGCCAGCAGAAAAGGCGGTCCCGCTAACTATGGCTACACCTTC
TRBJ1-1	NA	TRBV9	few	13	CASSVVARAEAFF	TGTGCCAGCAGCGTAGTTGCGAGAGCTGAAGCTTTCTTT
TRBJ2-7	TRBD1	TRBV7-9	NA	15	CASSLGNRGPYEQYF	TGTGCCAGCAGCTTAGGCAACAGGGGCCCCTACGAGCAGTACTTC
TRBJ1-6	NA	TRBV4-1	NA	16	CASSQDRSSYNSPLHF	TGCGCCAGCAGCCAAGACAGGAGCTCCTATAATTCACCCCTCCACTTT
TRBJ1-2	NA	TRBV5-4	NA	11	CASSLGYGYTF	TGTGCCAGCAGCTTGGGGTATGGCTACACCTTC
TRBJ1-2	NA	TRBV6-1	NA	15	CASSEPGRRTSGYTF	TGTGCCAGCAGTGAGCCGGGACGCCGGACTAGTGGCTACACCTTC
TRBJ2-1	NA	TRBV7-2	once	15	CASSLLEGGGNEQFF	TGTGCCAGCAGCTTATTGGAGGGGGGTGGGAATGAGCAGTTCTTC
TRBJ2-3	TRBD1	TRBV6-1	NA	15	CASTPSDRGMDTQYF	TGTGCCAGCACCCCTTCGGACAGGGGGATGGATACGCAGTATTTT
TRBJ2-5	TRBD2	TRBV28	NA	16	CAGSWTSGTRGETQYF	TGTGCCGGCTCATGGACTAGCGGGACGAGAGGAGAGACCCAGTACTTC
TRBJ1-6	NA	TRBV7-8	NA	13	CASSLAYNSPLHF	TGTGCCAGCAGCTTAGCGTATAATTCACCCCTCCACTTT
TRBJ1-4	TRBD1	TRBV5-8	NA	16	CASSQGVGTGNEKLFF	TGTGCCAGCAGCCAAGGGGTCGGGACAGGGAATGAAAAACTGTTTTTT
TRBJ1-2	NA	TRBV7-2	NA	13	CASSLASTFGYTF	TGTGCCAGCAGCTTAGCGTCTACATTTGGCTACACCTTC
TRBJ1-4	TRBD1	TRBV9	NA	15	CASSVGRGRSEKLFF	TGTGCCAGCAGCGTAGGCAGGGGGCGAAGTGAAAAACTGTTTTTT
TRBJ2-4	NA	TRBV11-1	NA	14	CASSLVGGGLIQYF	TGTGCCAGCAGCTTAGTAGGGGGGGGACTAATTCAGTACTTC
TRBJ2-7	TRBD1	TRBV27	NA	14	CASSRTGELYEQYF	TGTGCCAGCAGCCGGACAGGAGAACTTTACGAGCAGTACTTC
TRBJ1-6	NA	TRBV11-2	NA	14	CASTYRQENSPLHF	TGTGCCAGCACGTACCGACAGGAGAATTCACCCCTCCACTTT
TRBJ2-7	TRBD1	TRBV11-2	NA	14	CASRSNTGAYEQYF	TGTGCCAGCAGATCGAATACAGGGGCCTACGAGCAGTACTTC
TRBJ1-4	NA	TRBV10-1	medium-sized	13	CASSVGYGEKLFF	TGCGCCAGCAGTGTGGGGTACGGCGAAAAACTGTTTTTT
TRBJ2-1	NA	TRBV29-1	NA	14	CSVETGRTYNEQFF	TGCAGCGTTGAGACAGGGAGGACCTACAATGAGCAGTTCTTC
TRBJ2-7	TRBD2	TRBV19	NA	16	CASSISGGRPTYEQYF	TGTGCCAGTAGTATTTCGGGCGGGAGGCCTACCTACGAGCAGTACTTC
TRBJ2-5	TRBD2	TRBV7-2	NA	15	CASSSSSGRGETQYF	TGTGCCAGCAGCTCCTCTAGCGGGAGGGGAGAGACCCAGTACTTC
TRBJ2-2	TRBD2	TRBV7-9	once	16	CASSGGGTRNTGELFF	TGTGCCAGCAGCGGAGGTGGGACTAGGAACACCGGGGAGCTGTTTTTT
TRBJ2-7	TRBD2	TRBV28	NA	13	CASSSGLAGVWYF	TGTGCCAGCAGTTCAGGACTAGCGGGAGTTTGGTACTTC
TRBJ1-1	NA	TRBV7-9	few	11	CASSRTMGAFF	TGTGCCAGCAGCCGTACCATGGGGGCTTTCTTT
TRBJ1-1	NA	TRBV10-1	few	14	CASSESVLNTEAFF	TGCGCCAGCAGTGAGTCGGTTTTGAACACTGAAGCTTTCTTT
TRBJ2-7	TRBD1	TRBV10-3	NA	13	CATRTGEVYEQYF	TGTGCCACCAGGACAGGGGAGGTCTACGAGCAGTACTTC